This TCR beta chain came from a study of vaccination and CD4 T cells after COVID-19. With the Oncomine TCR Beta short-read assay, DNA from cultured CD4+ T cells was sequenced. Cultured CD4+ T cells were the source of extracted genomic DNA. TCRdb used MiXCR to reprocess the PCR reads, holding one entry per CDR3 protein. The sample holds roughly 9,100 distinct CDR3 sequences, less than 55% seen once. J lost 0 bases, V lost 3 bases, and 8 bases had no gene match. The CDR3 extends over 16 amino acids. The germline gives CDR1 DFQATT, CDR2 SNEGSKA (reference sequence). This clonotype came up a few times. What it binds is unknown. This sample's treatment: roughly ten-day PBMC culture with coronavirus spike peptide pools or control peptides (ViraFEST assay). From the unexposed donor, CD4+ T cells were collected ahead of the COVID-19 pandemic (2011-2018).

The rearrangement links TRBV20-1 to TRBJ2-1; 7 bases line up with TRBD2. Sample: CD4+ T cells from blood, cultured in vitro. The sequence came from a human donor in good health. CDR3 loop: CSASSLAVSSYNEQFF. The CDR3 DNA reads TGCAGTGCTAGTTCTCTAGCGGTGAGCTCCTACAATGAGCAGTTCTTC.